This T cell receptor beta chain was sequenced in a study of blood T cell repertoires in COVID-19. Overall study context: Researchers got acute and convalescent COVID-19 samples from the United States, Italy and Spain. Sources were T cells, B-cell-depleted T cells, or PBMCs; the material itself was cDNA or gDNA.

The assay was immunoSEQ multiplex PCR, and TCRdb's table has in-frame clones only and misses some. The table includes 350,000 or so clones, around 90% detected once. The CDR3 is made up of 14 amino acids. Germline V CDR1 and CDR2: LGHNA, YNFKEQ. The ends were cut back, 10 bases at V and 7 bases at J, with 22 bases in the middle. Seattle's enrolled individuals joined amid active infection and were then monitored longitudinally. This clonotype was sampled from a woman in her fifties or sixties with COVID-19, enrolled during active disease. The J gene is TRBJ1-2, the V gene TRBV4-2, with TRBD1 as a possible D gene (6 bases). The specimen was peripheral blood. CDR3 protein: CATQGGGRRAGYTF. The CDR3, as DNA: TGTGCCACCCAGGGCGGGGGGCGACGGGCTGGCTACACCTTC.